What follows describes a single TCR beta chain. The data belong to a study of patients and donors after allogeneic stem cell transplantation. The CDR3 spans 12 residues. Germline V gene data show CDR1 as SEHNR and CDR2 as FQNEAQ (reference sequence). V was clipped by 5 bases and J by 3 bases, with 8 bases between them. A single record per CDR3 protein comes from TCRdb applying MiXCR to the RT-PCR reads. The sample has about 200,000 distinct CDR3 sequences, less than 45% seen once. The chain links TRBV7-9 to TRBJ2-7, with a weak D call TRBD2 (5 bases). The source of this sequence is a human donor who was either an allogeneic HSCT recipient or a stem cell or donor lymphocyte infusion donor (not recorded which). It is not recorded whose cells these are; they may come from a transplant donor. The sample comprised blood, either unsorted or a sorted T cell fraction (not recorded which). The CDR3 DNA follows: TGTGCCAGCAGCCGAGACTACTACGAGCAGTACTTC. This sequence encodes CASSRDYYEQYF.